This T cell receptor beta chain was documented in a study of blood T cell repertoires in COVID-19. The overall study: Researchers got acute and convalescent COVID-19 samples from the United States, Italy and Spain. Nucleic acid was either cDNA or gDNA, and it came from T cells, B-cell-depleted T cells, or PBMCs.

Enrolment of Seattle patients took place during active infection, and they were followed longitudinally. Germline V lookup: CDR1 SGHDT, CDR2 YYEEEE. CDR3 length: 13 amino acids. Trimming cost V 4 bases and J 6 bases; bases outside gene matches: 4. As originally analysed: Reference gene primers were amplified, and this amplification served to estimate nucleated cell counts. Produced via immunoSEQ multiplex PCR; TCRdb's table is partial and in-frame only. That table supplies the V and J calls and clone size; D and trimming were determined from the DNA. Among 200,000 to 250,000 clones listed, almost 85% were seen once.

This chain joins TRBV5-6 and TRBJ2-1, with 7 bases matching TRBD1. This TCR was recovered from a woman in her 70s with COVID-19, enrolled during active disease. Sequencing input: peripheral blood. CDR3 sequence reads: CASSVDRANEQFF. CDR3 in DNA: TGTGCCAGCAGCGTCGACAGGGCCAATGAGCAGTTCTTC.